What follows are 9 T cell receptor beta chains derived from one specimen sequenced in a study of Ad26.COV2.S vaccination and SARS-CoV-2 variants. The data were produced by immunoSEQ multiplex PCR, yet TCRdb's version contains in-frame clones alone and is incomplete. This table has roughly 500,000 clones, about 83% appearing once. Treatment given: some 20 received Ad26.COV2.S at low or high dose, single or two shots; 5 received placebo; per-sample allocation not given. After the first vaccine or placebo injection, samples were drawn on day 63. The specimen was peripheral blood, collected in a trial of Ad26.COV2.S vaccine versus placebo. The receptors were sampled from a person aged 18-65 years who received the Ad26.COV2.S COVID-19 vaccine or a placebo.

The chain has TRBV28 and TRBJ2-5; a possible D gene is TRBD1 (5 bases). CDR1 MDHEN and CDR2 SYDVKM come from the germline V gene. The CDR3 contains 12 residues. Trimming took off 5 bases at V and 5 bases at J, with 9 bases between the two ends. The CDR3 DNA reads TGTGCCAGCAGTAGGGGCATGGAGACCCAGTACTTC. As protein: CASSRGMETQYF.

This clone was picked up one time. V gene TRBV5-1 combines with J gene TRBJ2-7; possibly TRBD2 for D (5 bases). The V and J ends lost 4 bases and 3 bases respectively, with 17 bases between them. The CDR3 has 15 residues. The germline CDR1 and CDR2 sequences are SGHRS and YFSETQ. CDR3 amino acids: CASSPEGPPVYEQYF. The CDR3 DNA reads as TGCGCCAGCAGCCCCGAGGGCCCACCTGTCTACGAGCAGTACTTC.

The chain combines TRBV7-2 with TRBJ2-4; D perhaps matches TRBD1 (5 bases). Germline assignment: CDR1 SGHTA and CDR2 FQGNSA. The CDR3 runs to 14 residues. V shed 2 bases and J shed 0 bases, with 5 bases lying between them. In DNA, the CDR3 is TGTGCCAGCAGCTTAACAGGAGCCAAAAACATTCAGTACTTC. Encoded protein: CASSLTGAKNIQYF. Complete variable domain (other parts from reference TRBV7-2 and TRBJ2-4): GAGVSQSPSNKVTEKGKDVELRCDPISGHTALYWYRQSLGQGLEFLIYFQGNSAPDKSGLPSDRFSAERTGGSVSTLTIQRTQQEDSAVYLCASSLTGAKNIQYFGAGTRLSVL.

The chain has TRBV2 and TRBJ2-1, with D unclear. The CDR3 length is 14 residues. The ends were cut back, 5 bases at V and 1 base at J, with 9 bases in the middle. Germline assignment: CDR1 SNHLY and CDR2 FYNNEI. The CDR3 spells CASSYQRSYNEQFF. CDR3 in DNA: TGTGCCAGCAGTTACCAGAGATCCTACAATGAGCAGTTCTTC.

The V and J genes are TRBV4-3 and TRBJ2-2, with D tentatively TRBD2 (6 bases). The CDR3 extends over 18 amino acids. V lost 0 bases, J lost 3 bases, and 17 bases lay in between. CDR1 and CDR2 from the germline V gene are LGHNA and YSLEER. CDR3 DNA sequence: TGCGCCAGCAGCCAAGAGCCACCCAGGCTAGCGTACACCGGGGAGCTGTTTTTT. It codes for CASSQEPPRLAYTGELFF.

V gene TRBV27 combines with J gene TRBJ2-3, with TRBD2 identical over 7 bases. The J segment lost 0 bases and the V segment lost 5 bases, leaving 5 bases of the junction unmatched. The length of the CDR3 is 15 residues. Germline V gene sequence: CDR1 MNHEY, CDR2 SMNVEV (reference sequence). The CDR3 bases are TGTGCCAGCAGTCTAGTAGCGGGTAGCACAGATACGCAGTATTTT. Residues: CASSLVAGSTDTQYF.

There are a few counts of this clone. The V gene is TRBV7-8, the J gene TRBJ1-5; possible D gene TRBD1, 5 bases. This CDR3 has 15 amino acids. The V gene's germline CDR1 is SGHVS and CDR2 FQNEAQ. V lost 4 bases, J lost 0 bases, and 10 bases lay in between. The CDR3 protein is CASSSTQGSNQPQHF. CDR3 sequence (DNA): TGTGCCAGCAGCTCCACTCAGGGTAGCAATCAGCCCCAGCATTTT. Full variable domain (remainder filled in from reference TRBV7-8 and TRBJ1-5): GAGVSQSPRYKVAKRGQDVALRCDPISGHVSLFWYQQALGQGPEFLTYFQNEAQLDKSGLPSDRFFAERPEGSVSTLKIQRTQQEDSAVYLCASSSTQGSNQPQHFGDGTRLSIL.

The V gene is TRBV19, the J gene TRBJ1-4; 9 bases match TRBD1. Germline V gene sequence: CDR1 LNHDA, CDR2 SQIVND (reference sequence). V gave up 4 bases and J gave up 5 bases; unmatched junction bases: 2. The CDR3 covers 14 residues. CDR3 loop: CASSTTGGNEKLFF. The DNA of the CDR3 is TGTGCCAGTAGTACGACAGGGGGAAATGAAAAACTGTTTTTT.

CDR3 residues: CASSPSGDRFSGNTIYF. DNA of the CDR3: TGTGCCAGCTCACCAAGTGGGGACCGTTTCTCTGGAAACACCATATATTTT. The V gene is TRBV18, the J gene TRBJ1-3; a possible D gene is TRBD1 (5 bases). CDR3 length equals 17 residues. The V and J ends lost 2 bases and 0 bases respectively, with 14 bases between them. Germline CDR1 and CDR2: KGHSH and LQKENI.